What follows are 2 T cell receptor beta chains derived from one specimen sequenced in a study of naive and memory T cell subsets. Amplification of ligated cDNA took four PCR rounds with SP2 and nested alpha and beta constant primers. TCRdb reprocessed the 5' RACE reads with MiXCR, giving one entry per CDR3 protein. The table records 50,000 to 65,000 distinct CDR3 sequences, around 8% of them present only once. An oligonucleotide containing a UMI was ligated to the 3' end of TCR cDNA. These receptors came from a female donor in good health.

The V and J genes are TRBV6-5 and TRBJ2-7; D could derive from TRBD1 or TRBD2 (5 bases each). CDR3 length: 15 residues. Deletions cut 6 bases from V and 3 bases from J, with 18 bases between. The germline V gene has CDR1 MNHEY and CDR2 SVGAGI. The CDR3 DNA is TGTGCCAGCAGAGGTATCCGCCAGGGAGACTACGAGCAGTACTTC. It translates to CASRGIRQGDYEQYF.

V usage is TRBV5-1 and J usage is TRBJ2-7; the match to TRBD1 covers 7 bases. The V segment lost 4 bases and the J segment 3 bases; nucleotides outside the gene matches: 4. Germline V CDR1 and CDR2: SGHRS, YFSETQ. This CDR3 is built from 13 residues. CDR3: CASSMTGNYEQYF. The CDR3 DNA follows: TGCGCCAGCAGCATGACAGGGAACTACGAGCAGTACTTC.